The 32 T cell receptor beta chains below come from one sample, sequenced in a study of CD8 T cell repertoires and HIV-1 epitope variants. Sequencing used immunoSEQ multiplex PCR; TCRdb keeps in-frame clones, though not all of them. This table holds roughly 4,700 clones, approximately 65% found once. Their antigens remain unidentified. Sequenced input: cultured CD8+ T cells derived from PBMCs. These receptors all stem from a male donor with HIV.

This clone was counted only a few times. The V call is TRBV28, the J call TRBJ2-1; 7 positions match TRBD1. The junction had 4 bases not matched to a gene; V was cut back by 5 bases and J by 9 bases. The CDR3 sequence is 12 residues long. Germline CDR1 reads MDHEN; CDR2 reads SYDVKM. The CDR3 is CASSPGGSEQFF. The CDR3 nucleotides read TGTGCCAGCAGTCCAGGGGGAAGTGAGCAGTTCTTC. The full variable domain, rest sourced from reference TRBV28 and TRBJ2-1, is DVKVTQSSRYLVKRTGEKVFLECVQDMDHENMFWYRQDPGLGLRLIYFSYDVKMKEKGDIPEGYSVSREKKERFSLILESASTNQTSMYLCASSPGGSEQFFGPGTRLTVL.

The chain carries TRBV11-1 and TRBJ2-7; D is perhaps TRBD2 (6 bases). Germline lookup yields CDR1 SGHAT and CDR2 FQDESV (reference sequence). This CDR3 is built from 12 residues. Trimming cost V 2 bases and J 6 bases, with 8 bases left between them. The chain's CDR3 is CASSLRAGEQYF. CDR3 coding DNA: TGTGCCAGCAGCTTACGAGCGGGCGAGCAGTACTTC.

CDR3 sequence (DNA): TGTGCCAGCGCAGGGCGGGGGGGGACCACAGATACGCAGTATTTT. It encodes CASAGRGGTTDTQYF. The chain is built from TRBV6-6 and TRBJ2-3, with 9 bases aligning to TRBD2. The J segment lost 2 bases and the V segment lost 8 bases, leaving 8 bases of the junction unmatched. The CDR3 has 15 residues. CDR1 MNHNY and CDR2 SVGAGI come from the germline V gene (reference sequence).

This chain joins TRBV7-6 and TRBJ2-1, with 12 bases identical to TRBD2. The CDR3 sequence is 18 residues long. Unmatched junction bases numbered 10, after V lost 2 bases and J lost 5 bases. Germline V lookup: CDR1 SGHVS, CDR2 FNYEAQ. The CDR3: CASSLRRLAGGSNNEQFF. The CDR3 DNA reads TGTGCCAGCAGCTTACGGCGGCTAGCGGGGGGGTCCAACAATGAGCAGTTCTTC.

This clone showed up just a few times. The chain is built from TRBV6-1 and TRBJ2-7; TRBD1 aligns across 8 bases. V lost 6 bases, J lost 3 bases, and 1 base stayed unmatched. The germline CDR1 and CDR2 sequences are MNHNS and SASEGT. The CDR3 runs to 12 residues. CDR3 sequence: CASSGTGYEQYF. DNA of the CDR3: TGTGCCAGCAGCGGGACAGGCTACGAGCAGTACTTC.

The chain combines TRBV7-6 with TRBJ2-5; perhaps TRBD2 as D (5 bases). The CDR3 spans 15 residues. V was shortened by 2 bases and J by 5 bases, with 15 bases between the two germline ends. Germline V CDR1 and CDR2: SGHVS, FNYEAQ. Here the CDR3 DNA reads TGTGCCAGCAGCTTAACCCTAGCTCTCTCGGAGACCCAGTACTTC. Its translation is CASSLTLALSETQYF.

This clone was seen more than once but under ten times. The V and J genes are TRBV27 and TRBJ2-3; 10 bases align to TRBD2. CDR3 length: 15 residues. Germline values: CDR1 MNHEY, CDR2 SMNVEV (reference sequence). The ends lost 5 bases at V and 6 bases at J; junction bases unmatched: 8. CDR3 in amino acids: CASSPSGGAADTQYF. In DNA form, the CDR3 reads TGTGCCAGCAGTCCCAGCGGGGGGGCCGCCGATACGCAGTATTTT.

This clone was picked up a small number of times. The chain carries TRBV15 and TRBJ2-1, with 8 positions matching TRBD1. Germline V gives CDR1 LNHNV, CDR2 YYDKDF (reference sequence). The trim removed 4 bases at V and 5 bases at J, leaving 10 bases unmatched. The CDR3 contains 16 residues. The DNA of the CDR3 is TGTGCCACCAGCATTACGACAGGGGTTGTGGACAATGAGCAGTTCTTC. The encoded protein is CATSITTGVVDNEQFF.

The CDR3 loop reads CASSGGYSYEQYF. CDR3 nucleotides: TGTGCCAGTAGTGGGGGGTACTCCTACGAGCAGTACTTC. The chain is built from TRBV19 and TRBJ2-7; possibly TRBD2 for D (6 bases). The V gene's germline CDR1 is LNHDA and CDR2 SQIVND (reference sequence). The CDR3 covers 13 residues. V lost 5 bases, J lost 0 bases, and 8 bases lay in between.

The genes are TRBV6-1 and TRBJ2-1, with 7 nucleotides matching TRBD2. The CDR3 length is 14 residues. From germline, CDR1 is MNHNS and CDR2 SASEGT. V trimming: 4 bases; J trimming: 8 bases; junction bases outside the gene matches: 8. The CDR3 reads CASSGLAVSDEQFF. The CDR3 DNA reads TGTGCCAGCAGTGGTCTAGCGGTCAGCGATGAGCAGTTCTTC.

Here the CDR3 DNA reads TGTGCCAGCAGCTTAGTCGGGGGGATAAGGCCCAATGAGCAGTTCTTC. This encodes CASSLVGGIRPNEQFF. The chain joins TRBV7-2 to TRBJ2-1; TRBD2 matches at 7 bases. Trimming at V came to 1 base and at J to 6 bases, leaving 9 bases not matched to a gene. The CDR3 is 16 amino acids. Germline CDR1 and CDR2: SGHTA and FQGNSA. The entire variable domain, with the rest obtained from reference TRBV7-2 and TRBJ2-1, is as follows: GAGVSQSPSNKVTEKGKDVELRCDPISGHTALYWYRQSLGQGLEFLIYFQGNSAPDKSGLPSDRFSAERTGGSVSTLTIQRTQQEDSAVYLCASSLVGGIRPNEQFFGPGTRLTVL.

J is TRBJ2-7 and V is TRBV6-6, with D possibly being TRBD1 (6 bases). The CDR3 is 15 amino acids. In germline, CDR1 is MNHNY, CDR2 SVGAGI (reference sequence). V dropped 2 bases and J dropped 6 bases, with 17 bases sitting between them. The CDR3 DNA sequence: TGTGCCAGCAGTTACACGCAACAGGGAAGTAGCGAGCAGTACTTC. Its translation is CASSYTQQGSSEQYF.

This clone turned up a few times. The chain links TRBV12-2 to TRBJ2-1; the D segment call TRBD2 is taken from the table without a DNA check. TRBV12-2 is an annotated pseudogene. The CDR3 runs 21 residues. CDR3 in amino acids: CASRPEPRLAGDSPPYNEQFF. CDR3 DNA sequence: TGTGCAAGTCGCCCAGAGCCCAGACTAGCGGGGGATTCCCCTCCTTACAATGAGCAGTTCTTC.

CDR3 bases: TGTGCCAGCGAACCTGGGGGTGAGCAGTTCTTC. Translating it yields CASEPGGEQFF. The chain is built from TRBV7-9 and TRBJ2-1; D is perhaps TRBD1 or TRBD2 (5 bases each). Trimming cost V 8 bases and J 9 bases, with 11 bases left between them. CDR3 size: 11 residues. Germline assignment: CDR1 SEHNR and CDR2 FQNEAQ (reference sequence).

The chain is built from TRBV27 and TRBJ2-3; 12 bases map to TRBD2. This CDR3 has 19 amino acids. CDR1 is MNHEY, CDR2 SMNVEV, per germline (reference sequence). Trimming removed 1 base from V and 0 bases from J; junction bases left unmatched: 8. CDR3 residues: CASSLLRTSGDTSTDTQYF. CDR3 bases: TGTGCCAGCAGTTTATTACGGACTAGCGGGGACACTAGCACAGATACGCAGTATTTT.

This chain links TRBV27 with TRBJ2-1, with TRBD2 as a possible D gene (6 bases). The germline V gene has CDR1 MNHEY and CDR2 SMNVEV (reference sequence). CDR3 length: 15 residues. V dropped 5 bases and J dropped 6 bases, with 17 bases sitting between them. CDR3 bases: TGTGCCAGCAGTGATGCTAGCGCTGGATCCAATGAGCAGTTCTTC. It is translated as CASSDASAGSNEQFF.

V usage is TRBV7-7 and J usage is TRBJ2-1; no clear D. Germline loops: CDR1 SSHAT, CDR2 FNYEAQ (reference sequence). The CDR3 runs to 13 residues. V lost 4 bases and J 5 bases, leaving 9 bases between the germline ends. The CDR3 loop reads CASSSHFDNEQFF. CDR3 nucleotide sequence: TGTGCCAGCAGCTCCCACTTCGACAATGAGCAGTTCTTC.

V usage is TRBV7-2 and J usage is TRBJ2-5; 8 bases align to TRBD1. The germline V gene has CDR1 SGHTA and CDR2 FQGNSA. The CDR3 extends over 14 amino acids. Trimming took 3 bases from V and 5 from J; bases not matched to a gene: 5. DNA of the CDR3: TGTGCCAGCAGCTTCACAGGGGGTGAGGAGACCCAGTACTTC. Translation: CASSFTGGEETQYF.

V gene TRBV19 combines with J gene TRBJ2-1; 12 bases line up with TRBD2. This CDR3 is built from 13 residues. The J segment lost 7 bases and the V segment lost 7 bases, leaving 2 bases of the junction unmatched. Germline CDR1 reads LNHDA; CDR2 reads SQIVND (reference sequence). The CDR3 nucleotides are TGTGCCAGTAACCTAGCGGGAGGGAATGAGCAGTTCTTC. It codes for CASNLAGGNEQFF.

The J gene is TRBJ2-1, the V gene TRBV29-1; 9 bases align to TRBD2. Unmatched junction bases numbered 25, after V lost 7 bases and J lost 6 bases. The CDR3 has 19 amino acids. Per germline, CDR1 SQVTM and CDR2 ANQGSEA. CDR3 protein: CSALDGSRLFSGSLNEQFF. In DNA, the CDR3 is TGCAGCGCTTTAGATGGGAGCAGGCTATTTAGCGGGAGTCTCAATGAGCAGTTCTTC.

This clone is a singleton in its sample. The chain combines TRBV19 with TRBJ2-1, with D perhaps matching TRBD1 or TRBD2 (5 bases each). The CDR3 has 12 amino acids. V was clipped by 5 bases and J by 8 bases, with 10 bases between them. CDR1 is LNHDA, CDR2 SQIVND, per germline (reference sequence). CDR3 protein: CASSLRDDEQFF. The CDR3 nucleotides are TGTGCCAGTAGTCTCAGGGACGATGAGCAGTTCTTC.

CDR3 nucleotides: TGTGCCAGTAGTACCGGACTAGCGGGGGCCGACTCCTACGAGCAGTACTTC. Translation: CASSTGLAGADSYEQYF. The V call is TRBV19, the J call TRBJ2-7; 13 bases map to TRBD2. The V gene end was trimmed by 4 bases and the J gene end by 0 bases; junction bases not matched to a gene: 6. Germline V lookup: CDR1 LNHDA, CDR2 SQIVND (reference sequence). This CDR3 is built from 17 residues.

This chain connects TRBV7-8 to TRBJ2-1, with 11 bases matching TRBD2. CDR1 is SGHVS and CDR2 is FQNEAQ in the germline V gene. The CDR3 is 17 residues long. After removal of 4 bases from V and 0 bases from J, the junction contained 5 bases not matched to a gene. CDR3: CASSSRLAGSSYNEQFF. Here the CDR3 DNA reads TGTGCCAGCAGCTCTAGACTAGCGGGGAGCTCCTACAATGAGCAGTTCTTC.

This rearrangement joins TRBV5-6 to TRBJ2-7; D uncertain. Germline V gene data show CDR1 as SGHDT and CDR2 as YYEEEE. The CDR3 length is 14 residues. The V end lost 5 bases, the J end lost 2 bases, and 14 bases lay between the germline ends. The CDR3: CASSSDVSAYEQYF. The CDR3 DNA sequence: TGTGCCAGCAGTTCAGATGTCTCGGCCTACGAGCAGTACTTC.

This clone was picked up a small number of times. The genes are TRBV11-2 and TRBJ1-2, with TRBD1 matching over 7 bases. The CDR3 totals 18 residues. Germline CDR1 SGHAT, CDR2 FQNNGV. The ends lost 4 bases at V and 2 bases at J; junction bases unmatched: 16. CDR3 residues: CASSSTFGTAFLNYGYTF. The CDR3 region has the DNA TGTGCCAGCAGCTCTACTTTTGGGACAGCCTTTCTAAACTATGGCTACACCTTC.

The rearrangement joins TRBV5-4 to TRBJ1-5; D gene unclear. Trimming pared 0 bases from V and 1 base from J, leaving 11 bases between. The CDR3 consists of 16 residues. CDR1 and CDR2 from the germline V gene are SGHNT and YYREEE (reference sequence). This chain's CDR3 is CASSLAPGGSNQPQHF. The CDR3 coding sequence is TGTGCCAGCAGCTTGGCCCCGGGTGGGAGCAATCAGCCCCAGCATTTT.

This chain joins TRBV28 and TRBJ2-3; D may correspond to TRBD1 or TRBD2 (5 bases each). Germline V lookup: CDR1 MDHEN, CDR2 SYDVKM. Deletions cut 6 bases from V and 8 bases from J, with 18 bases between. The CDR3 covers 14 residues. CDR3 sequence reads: CASRNRRNLGTQYF. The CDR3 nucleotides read TGTGCCAGCAGGAACAGGAGGAATTTGGGTACGCAGTATTTT.

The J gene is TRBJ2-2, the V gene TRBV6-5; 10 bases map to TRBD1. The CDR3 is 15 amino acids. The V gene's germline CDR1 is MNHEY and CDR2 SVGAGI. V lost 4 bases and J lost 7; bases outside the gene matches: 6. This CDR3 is CASSLTGGRSGELFF. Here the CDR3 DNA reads TGTGCCAGCAGTTTGACAGGGGGCAGGAGCGGGGAGCTGTTTTTT.

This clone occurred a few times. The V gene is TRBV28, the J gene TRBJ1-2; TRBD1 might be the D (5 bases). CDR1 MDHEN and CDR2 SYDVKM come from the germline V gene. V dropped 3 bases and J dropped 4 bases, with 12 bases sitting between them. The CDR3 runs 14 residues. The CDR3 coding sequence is TGTGCCAGCAGTTTCGGGGGAAACTCCTATGGCTACACCTTC. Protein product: CASSFGGNSYGYTF.

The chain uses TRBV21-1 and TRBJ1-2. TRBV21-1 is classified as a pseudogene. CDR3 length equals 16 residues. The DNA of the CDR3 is TGTGCCAGCAGCAAAGCGGGGTGGGTGGGGGACTATGGCTACACCTTC. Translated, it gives CASSKAGWVGDYGYTF.

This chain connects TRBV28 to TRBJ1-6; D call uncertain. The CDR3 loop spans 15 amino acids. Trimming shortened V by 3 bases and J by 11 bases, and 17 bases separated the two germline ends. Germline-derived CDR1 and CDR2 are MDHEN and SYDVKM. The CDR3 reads CASSLGSGEATPLHF. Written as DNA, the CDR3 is TGTGCCAGCAGTTTGGGTTCTGGGGAGGCGACACCCCTCCACTTT.

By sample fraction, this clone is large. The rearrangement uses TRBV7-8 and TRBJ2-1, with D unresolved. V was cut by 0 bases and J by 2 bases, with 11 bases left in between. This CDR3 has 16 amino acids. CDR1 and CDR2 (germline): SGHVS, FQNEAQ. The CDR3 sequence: CASSLAGVVAYNEQFF. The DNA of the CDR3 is TGTGCCAGCAGCTTAGCAGGTGTTGTCGCCTACAATGAGCAGTTCTTC.